The rows below give T cell receptor beta chains drawn from one sample of a study of T-cell memory formation after mild COVID-19. A single record per CDR3 protein comes from TCRdb applying MiXCR to the 5' RACE reads. There are some 31,000 distinct CDR3 sequences in the sample; 10% to 15% occur only once, and around 15% lies in the top ten. The sequenced sample was PBMCs or a T cell subset sorted from them (not recorded which). The origin of the receptors is an adult woman who had mild COVID-19 (a few samples of this study predate the infection). Cell type and time point are not known. Each CDR3 is given with its conserved first and last residue. A D gene is named only where the DNA matches it firmly. Some rows mark clone size as missing; the rest say once, few, many or name a class of expanded clone.

cdr3_aa,cdr3_nt,j_call,d_call,clone_size,cdr3_length,v_call
CSVLRADAEGAQYF,TGCAGCGTCCTTCGGGCCGATGCGGAAGGGGCGCAGTATTTT,TRBJ2-3,-,many,14,TRBV29-1
CASRIAGARETQYF,TGTGCCAGCAGAATAGCGGGGGCCCGGGAGACCCAGTACTTC,TRBJ2-5,TRBD2,-,14,TRBV27
CATSDLLPRDNTMAQFF,TGTGCCACCAGTGATTTGCTTCCCAGGGATAATACAATGGCGCAGTTCTTC,TRBJ2-1,-,many,17,TRBV24-1
CASSLEVPETQYF,TGTGCCAGCAGCTTAGAGGTCCCGGAGACCCAGTACTTC,TRBJ2-5,-,many,13,TRBV7-9
CASRSNIRYTF,TGTGCCAGCAGATCCAATATACGCTACACCTTC,TRBJ1-2,-,many,11,TRBV7-2
CAISESIGTPRTGNTIYF,TGTGCCATCAGTGAGTCGATAGGGACGCCGAGGACTGGAAACACCATATATTTT,TRBJ1-3,-,many,18,TRBV10-3
CATMGPDTQYF,TGTGCCACCATGGGGCCAGATACGCAGTATTTT,TRBJ2-3,-,-,11,TRBV24-1
CSARAKDLQYF,TGCAGTGCTAGAGCAAAGGACCTGCAGTACTTC,TRBJ2-7,-,many,11,TRBV20-1
CASSPAGYGYTF,TGTGCCAGTAGTCCCGCTGGCTATGGCTACACCTTC,TRBJ1-2,-,many,12,TRBV19
CASSPGQGLEQYF,TGTGCCAGCAGCCCGGGACAGGGTCTCGAGCAGTACTTC,TRBJ2-7,TRBD1,-,13,TRBV7-6
CSARPADRGDTEAFF,TGCAGTGCTAGGCCCGCCGACAGGGGGGACACTGAAGCTTTCTTT,TRBJ1-1,TRBD1,many,15,TRBV20-1
CAWNRLTYTGELFF,TGTGCCTGGAACCGACTCACCTATACCGGGGAGCTGTTTTTT,TRBJ2-2,-,many,14,TRBV30
CASSLAGDRPYEQYF,TGCGCCAGCAGCTTGGCCGGAGACAGACCCTACGAGCAGTACTTC,TRBJ2-7,-,many,15,TRBV5-1
CASSLPTVNTEAFF,TGTGCCAGTAGTTTACCGACAGTGAACACTGAAGCTTTCTTT,TRBJ1-1,-,few,14,TRBV19
CASSRRQSGGNEQFF,TGCGCCAGCAGCCGCAGACAATCCGGGGGAAATGAGCAGTTCTTC,TRBJ2-1,-,many,15,TRBV5-1
CASSLAGGGNQPQHF,TGTGCCAGCAGTTTAGCAGGGGGCGGGAATCAGCCCCAGCATTTT,TRBJ1-5,TRBD1,many,15,TRBV12-3/TRBV12-4
CASSLGPGATNEKLFF,TGTGCCAGCAGCTTGGGACCGGGGGCGACTAATGAAAAACTGTTTTTT,TRBJ1-4,-,medium-sized,16,TRBV5-6
CASSGQRGGQNEQFF,TGTGCCAGCAGTGGTCAGCGGGGGGGCCAGAATGAGCAGTTCTTC,TRBJ2-1,TRBD2,many,15,TRBV2
CASSLFDNEQFF,TGTGCCAGCAGCTTATTTGACAATGAGCAGTTCTTC,TRBJ2-1,-,many,12,TRBV7-2
CSASQRTGINQPQHF,TGCAGTGCTAGCCAAAGGACAGGGATTAATCAGCCCCAGCATTTT,TRBJ1-5,TRBD1,many,15,TRBV20-1
CASSVGGDSYEQYF,TGTGCCAGCAGCGTAGGGGGGGACAGTTACGAGCAGTACTTC,TRBJ2-7,-,many,14,TRBV9
CSARDRLAGGGAAVVTQYF,TGCAGTGCTAGAGATAGGCTAGCGGGTGGGGGGGCTGCTGTCGTGACCCAGTACTTC,TRBJ2-5,TRBD2,many,19,TRBV20-1
CASSPDNQPQHF,TGTGCCAGCTCACCGGACAATCAGCCCCAGCATTTT,TRBJ1-5,-,many,12,TRBV18
CASSFEDNPHTGELFF,TGTGCCAGCAGTTTCGAGGACAACCCGCACACCGGGGAGCTGTTTTTT,TRBJ2-2,-,many,16,TRBV12-3/TRBV12-4
CSARSPTAGGYEQYF,TGCAGTGCTAGATCCCCCACAGCGGGAGGTTACGAGCAGTACTTC,TRBJ2-7,TRBD2,many,15,TRBV20-1
CASSYDLGGGNTGELFF,TGTGCCAGCAGTTACGACCTTGGGGGGGGAAACACCGGGGAGCTGTTTTTT,TRBJ2-2,TRBD2,many,17,TRBV6-5
CASSQSPGSNYEQYF,TGTGCCAGCAGCCAGAGCCCCGGGAGTAACTACGAGCAGTACTTC,TRBJ2-7,-,many,15,TRBV9
CASSLTSGIVTGELFF,TGTGCCAGCAGCTTGACTAGCGGGATTGTGACCGGGGAGCTGTTTTTT,TRBJ2-2,TRBD2,many,16,TRBV9